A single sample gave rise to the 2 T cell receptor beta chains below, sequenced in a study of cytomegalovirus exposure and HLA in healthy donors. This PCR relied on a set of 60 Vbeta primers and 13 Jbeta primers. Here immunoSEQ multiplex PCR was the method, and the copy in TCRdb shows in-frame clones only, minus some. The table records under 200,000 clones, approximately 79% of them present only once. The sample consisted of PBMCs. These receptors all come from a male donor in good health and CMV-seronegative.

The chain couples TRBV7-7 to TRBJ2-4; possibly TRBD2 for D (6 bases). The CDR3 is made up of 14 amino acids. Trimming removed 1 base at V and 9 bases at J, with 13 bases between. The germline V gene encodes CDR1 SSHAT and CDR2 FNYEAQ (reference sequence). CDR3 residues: CASSLGEVGGIQYF. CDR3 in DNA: TGTGCCAGCAGCTTAGGGGAGGTTGGTGGCATTCAGTACTTC.

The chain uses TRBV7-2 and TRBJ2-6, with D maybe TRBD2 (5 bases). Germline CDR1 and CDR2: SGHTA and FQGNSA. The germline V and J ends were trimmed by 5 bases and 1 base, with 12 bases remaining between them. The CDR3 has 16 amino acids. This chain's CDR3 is CASSLRTGSGANVLTF. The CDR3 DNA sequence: TGTGCCAGCAGCCTACGGACGGGGTCTGGGGCCAACGTCCTGACTTTC.